Each of the 10 T cell receptor beta chains below was sequenced from the same sample in a study of technical replicates of blood from several donors. The protocol was immunoSEQ multiplex PCR, while the TCRdb copy is restricted to in-frame clones and leaves out a portion. The sample holds 75,000 to 95,000 clones, about 89% seen once. Sequenced input: T cells isolated from PBMCs. The receptors originated from a human donor in good health.

This chain uses TRBV9 with TRBJ2-7, with a weak D call TRBD1 (6 bases). The CDR3 is 14 amino acids. The germline gives CDR1 SGDLS, CDR2 YYNGEE. Trimming shortened V by 0 bases and J by 5 bases, and 12 bases separated the two germline ends. CDR3 sequence reads: CASSVEQGYDEQYF. CDR3 sequence (DNA): TGTGCCAGCAGCGTAGAACAGGGATACGACGAGCAGTACTTC.

The chain recombines TRBV6-5 with TRBJ1-4, with D uncertain. This CDR3 has 16 residues. Per the germline V gene, CDR1 is MNHEY and CDR2 is SVGAGI. The germline V and J ends were trimmed by 0 bases and 7 bases, with 15 bases remaining between them. The CDR3 here is CASSYSETGAPEKLFF. CDR3 nucleotide sequence: TGTGCCAGCAGTTACTCCGAGACGGGAGCTCCTGAAAAACTGTTTTTT.

The genes are TRBV28 and TRBJ1-3, with D unclear. Trimming left V 3 bases short and J 9 bases short, with 12 bases between. This CDR3 comprises 13 residues. Germline loops: CDR1 MDHEN, CDR2 SYDVKM. The CDR3 here is CASSLAREVTIYF. CDR3 nucleotide sequence: TGTGCCAGCAGTTTGGCTCGAGAGGTCACCATATATTTT.

This chain connects TRBV10-3 to TRBJ2-2, with a possible D match to TRBD2 (5 bases). The germline V gene has CDR1 ENHRY and CDR2 SYGVKD. Trimming stripped 2 bases from V and 7 bases from J, with 11 bases between. The CDR3 consists of 14 residues. Written as DNA, the CDR3 is TGTGCCATCAGTGAGGACGGACTTTACGGGGAGCTGTTTTTT. It yields the protein CAISEDGLYGELFF.

The sample holds one count of this clone. The chain joins TRBV7-3 to TRBJ1-1; 9 bases agree with TRBD1. The CDR3 runs to 17 residues. The germline V gene encodes CDR1 SGHTA and CDR2 FQGTGA. The ends lost 5 bases at V and 5 bases at J; junction bases unmatched: 15. The CDR3 coding sequence is TGTGCCAGCAGCGCATTAATGCCGGGACAGGGAAGGACTGAAGCTTTCTTT. Translation: CASSALMPGQGRTEAFF.

The rearrangement links TRBV11-3 to TRBJ2-7; no definite D call. This CDR3 comprises 12 residues. Trimming took 4 bases from V and 0 from J, leaving 4 bases between them. From germline, CDR1 is SGHNT and CDR2 YENEEA. CDR3 sequence: CASSSSSYEQYF. CDR3 DNA: TGTGCCAGCAGCTCATCCTCCTACGAGCAGTACTTC.

The V and J genes are TRBV6-6 and TRBJ2-5, with 8 nucleotides matching TRBD1. The junction had 7 bases not matched to a gene; V was cut back by 6 bases and J by 4 bases. The CDR3 consists of 14 residues. Germline values: CDR1 MNHNY, CDR2 SVGAGI (reference sequence). The CDR3, as DNA: TGTGCCAGCAGCCTCAGGGGGCAAGGAGAGACCCAGTACTTC. Protein sequence: CASSLRGQGETQYF.

The chain recombines TRBV2 with TRBJ2-7; TRBD2 might be the D (6 bases). Germline V gene data show CDR1 as SNHLY and CDR2 as FYNNEI. The CDR3 contains 13 residues. Deletions cut 2 bases from V and 3 bases from J, with 8 bases between. The CDR3 DNA sequence: TGTGCCAGCAGTGAAACGGGACTCTACGAGCAGTACTTC. It translates to CASSETGLYEQYF.

V is TRBV6-1 and J is TRBJ1-3; D perhaps matches TRBD1 (5 bases). The CDR3 is 14 amino acids. V lost 2 bases to trimming and J lost 0 bases, with 5 bases between them. The germline gives CDR1 MNHNS, CDR2 SASEGT. This chain's CDR3 is CASSEQGSGNTIYF. CDR3 DNA sequence: TGTGCCAGCAGTGAACAGGGCTCTGGAAACACCATATATTTT.

The chain uses TRBV6-6 and TRBJ2-7; D is unresolved. Germline assignment: CDR1 MNHNY and CDR2 SVGAGI (reference sequence). The CDR3 is 14 residues long. Trimming removed 0 bases at V and 2 bases at J, with 8 bases between. In DNA, the CDR3 is TGTGCCAGCAGTTACTCGACTCTCACCTACGAGCAGTACTTC. Translating it yields CASSYSTLTYEQYF.